The 5 T cell receptor beta chains reported below all come from one sample, sequenced in a study of T-cell reconstitution after alpha-beta-depleted transplantation in children. Unique molecular identifiers were incorporated into the prepared TCRbeta library. TCRdb used MiXCR to reprocess the PCR reads, holding one entry per CDR3 protein. The sample has about 980,000 distinct CDR3 sequences, about 26% seen once. The sample here was PBMCs, mostly from graft donor cells, taken 360 days after TCRalphabeta/CD19-depleted stem cell transplant. Receptors were obtained from a boy younger than two who had a stem cell transplant for SCID, so the T cells may come from the graft donor.

This clonotype was found a few times. This sequence joins TRBV20-1 and TRBJ2-5; 8 bases line up with TRBD1. Germline V CDR1 and CDR2: DFQATT, SNEGSKA (reference sequence). The CDR3 is 12 amino acids. After removal of 5 bases from V and 4 bases from J, the junction contained 3 bases not matched to a gene. Here the CDR3 DNA reads TGCAGTGCTCAGGGGGCTGGAGAGACCCAGTACTTC. This codes for CSAQGAGETQYF.

This clonotype was recorded a few times. The gene calls are TRBV20-1 and TRBJ2-5; perhaps D is TRBD1 or TRBD2 (5 bases each). CDR3 length: 15 amino acids. V lost 1 base and J 3 bases, leaving 15 bases between the germline ends. Looked up from germline, CDR1 is DFQATT and CDR2 is SNEGSKA (reference sequence). The DNA for the CDR3 is TGCAGTGCTAGAGTAGGAGGTGGGGCCGAAGAGACCCAGTACTTC. Protein product: CSARVGGGAEETQYF.

This clonotype was observed a few times. The rearrangement uses TRBV18 and TRBJ1-2; D remains unclear. Germline V gene sequence: CDR1 KGHSH, CDR2 LQKENI. This CDR3 has 14 residues. Trimming pared 5 bases from V and 6 bases from J, leaving 16 bases between. The CDR3 loop is CASSRSNSLDGYTF. The CDR3 coding sequence is TGTGCCAGCTCAAGGTCTAACAGTCTAGATGGCTACACCTTC.

The chain joins TRBV5-8 to TRBJ2-5; no definite D call. This CDR3 is built from 13 residues. Trimming removed 5 bases at V and 1 base at J, with 9 bases between. The germline V gene has CDR1 SGHTS and CDR2 YDEGEE. The chain's CDR3 is CASSTFVQETQYF. The CDR3 DNA sequence: TGTGCCAGCAGTACGTTCGTCCAAGAGACCCAGTACTTC.

The CDR3, as DNA: TGTGCCAGCAGTGGCAGGGGACAGGGCCCACTTAGCACAGATACGCAGTATTTT. It encodes CASSGRGQGPLSTDTQYF. The genes are TRBV28 and TRBJ2-3, with 9 nucleotides matching TRBD1. Trimming cost V 5 bases and J 0 bases; bases outside gene matches: 12. CDR3 length: 18 residues. The germline V gene has CDR1 MDHEN and CDR2 SYDVKM.